The rows below give T cell receptor beta chains drawn from one sample of a study of CXCR3-negative and CXCR3-positive naive CD8 T cells. TCRdb reprocessed the 5' RACE reads and keeps a single row for each CDR3 protein, giving no DNA. The sample has 90,000 to 95,000 distinct CDR3 sequences. Sample: naive CXCR3- CD8+ T cells from blood. These TCRs come from a human donor in good health. Some clones in this sample may be carry-over from other donors' samples. The CDR3 runs from the conserved cysteine through the conserved F or W.

J: TRBJ2-5; V: TRBV6-2/TRBV6-3; CDR3: CASSNGLAGAGETQYF
J: TRBJ2-7; V: TRBV20-1; CDR3: CSARDRISGTYEQYF
J: TRBJ1-1; V: TRBV28; CDR3: CASRLGQPTEAFF
J: TRBJ1-5; V: TRBV28; CDR3: CASLSTWAQEVGQPQHF
J: TRBJ2-5; V: TRBV5-1; CDR3: CASSSDIEETQYF
J: TRBJ2-1; V: TRBV5-1; CDR3: CASTMGWRNYNEQFF
J: TRBJ2-1; V: TRBV4-3; CDR3: CASSQDGSYNEQFF
J: TRBJ2-5; V: TRBV5-5; CDR3: CASSPGLAGRLEETQYF
J: TRBJ2-7; V: TRBV15; CDR3: CATSRVGGEYEQYF
J: TRBJ2-5; V: TRBV29-1; CDR3: CSVEYTWDRGLETQYF
J: TRBJ2-3; V: TRBV9; CDR3: CASSSWGTDTQYF
J: TRBJ2-2; V: TRBV28; CDR3: CASSLGREGETGELFF
J: TRBJ1-1; V: TRBV5-1; CDR3: CASSLEGAAEAFF
J: TRBJ1-4; V: TRBV5-1; CDR3: CASSPGTGATNEKLFF
J: TRBJ2-2; V: TRBV20-1; CDR3: CSARGTATGELFF
J: TRBJ2-1; V: TRBV18; CDR3: CASSPLGQEGYNEQFF
J: TRBJ2-3; V: TRBV7-9; CDR3: CSSSLAGTDTQYF
J: TRBJ1-1; V: TRBV5-1; CDR3: CASSYSGGLTEAFF
J: TRBJ2-5; V: TRBV6-5; CDR3: CASSLTSGGWETQYF
J: TRBJ2-7; V: TRBV7-9; CDR3: CASSSDSGDYEQYF
J: TRBJ2-1; V: TRBV24-1; CDR3: CATSDVAGGFNEQFF
J: TRBJ2-1; V: TRBV29-1; CDR3: CSVERVGQIYNEQFF
J: TRBJ2-7; V: TRBV28; CDR3: CASSLPVTSGFYEQYF
J: TRBJ2-5; V: TRBV28; CDR3: CASSLPSGGQETQYF
J: TRBJ2-7; V: TRBV7-6; CDR3: CASSLERDGAGSYEQYF
J: TRBJ2-1; V: TRBV9; CDR3: CASSGSGAPYNEQFF
J: TRBJ2-3; V: TRBV12-3/TRBV12-4; CDR3: CASTPGGGRDTQYF
J: TRBJ2-5; V: TRBV28; CDR3: CASSHPGLAGKETQYF
J: TRBJ1-5; V: TRBV19; CDR3: CASSPYSNQPQHF
J: TRBJ2-1; V: TRBV21-1; CDR3: CASNQDRGLGRGYNEQFF
J: TRBJ2-7; V: TRBV27; CDR3: CASSYASGTYEQYF
J: TRBJ2-3; V: TRBV29-1; CDR3: CSVEDLTGDTQYF
J: TRBJ2-2; V: TRBV6-5; CDR3: CASSYPGGVNTGELFF
J: TRBJ2-1; V: TRBV12-3/TRBV12-4; CDR3: CASSLEDRDNEQFF
J: TRBJ2-3; V: TRBV28; CDR3: CASSFLASQYF
J: TRBJ2-5; V: TRBV4-1; CDR3: CASSQARGLETQYF
J: TRBJ1-2; V: TRBV29-1; CDR3: CSALTGTNYGYTF
J: TRBJ2-2; V: TRBV12-3/TRBV12-4; CDR3: CASSSPGAWNTGELFF
J: TRBJ1-3; V: TRBV4-1; CDR3: CASSQDGPASGNTIYF